This paragraph reports one T cell receptor (beta chain). This entry comes from a study of CD8 T cells in Susac syndrome. Germline V gene data show CDR1 as SQVTM and CDR2 as ANQGSEA. The CDR3 consists of 14 residues. Trimming removed 4 bases at V and 8 bases at J, with 18 bases between. Roughly 0.45 to 1 ug RNA was reverse transcribed with random hexamers. Across 54 Vbeta and 13 Jbeta, immunoSEQ multiplex PCR amplified TCR beta CDR3. TCRdb independently ran MiXCR on the immunoSEQ multiplex PCR reads; one entry per CDR3 protein. The data contain 150,000 to 200,000 distinct CDR3 sequences, 90% to 95% of them seen just once; the ten biggest clones take up over 0.12%. High-throughput TCR beta sequencing covered peripheral CD8+ and CD4+ T cells. TEMRA cells were FACS-enriched, and CD8+ and CD4+ T cells were isolated negatively.

This chain uses TRBV29-1 with TRBJ2-1; a possible D gene is TRBD1 (7 bases). The sequenced sample consisted of CD4+ T cells from PBMCs. The receptor was derived from a human donor in good health. The CDR3 DNA follows: TGCAGCGTTGCAGGGGGGCGAGGGGGCTATGAGCAGTTCTTC. This encodes CSVAGGRGGYEQFF.